This TCR beta chain was identified during a study of T cells in tuberculosis. About this clone: Its ends do not fully match the called genes, so a read error is possible.

After thawing and overnight rest, PBMC were stained with GMM-loaded CD1B tetramer, viability dye and anti-CD3 for sorting. C32 glucose monomycolate from Rhodococcus equi was loaded onto the CD1B tetramers. There are 10 residues in the CDR3. CDR1 WNHNN and CDR2 SYGVQD come from the germline V gene (reference sequence). Assay used: immunoSEQ multiplex PCR; TCRdb lists only in-frame clones, some missing. The data contain around 60,000 clones, under 90% of them singletons. This chain connects TRBV10-1 to TRBJ1-2; D unclear. Sequencing was done on a sample of CD1b-GMM tetramer-negative cells sorted from PBMCs. The origin of this receptor is an adult woman with latent tuberculosis. The CDR3 DNA follows: TGCGCCAGCGTGCTCAGAGACACCGTCTTC. Amino acid sequence: CASVLRDTVF.